This is a list of T cell receptor beta chains from one sample in a study of vaccination effects on CD4 cells after COVID-19. Generated by immunoSEQ multiplex PCR, the TCRdb table keeps only in-frame clones and is missing some. The sample carries 60,000 to 65,000 clones, about 80% recorded once. No antigen has been identified for these receptors. This sample comprised CD4+ T cells from PBMCs cultured with HCoV-OC43 spike peptides, obtained before COVID-19 vaccination. The receptors come from a human donor who received a COVID-19 vaccine. Each CDR3 is given with its conserved first and last residue.

j_gene,v_gene,CDR3aa
TRBJ1-1,TRBV6-5,CASNLGGSNRAEAFF
TRBJ2-1,TRBV5-4,CASSLGTGTGEQFF
TRBJ2-5,TRBV4-1,CASSRAQGPGQGAGETQYF
TRBJ2-1,TRBV7-3,CASSSPLVNEQFF
TRBJ1-1,TRBV7-2,CASSSRRGGVTEAFF
TRBJ1-1,TRBV2,CASNKDRNTEAFF
TRBJ1-6,TRBV3-1/TRBV3-2,CASSRKNLQVNNSPLHF
TRBJ1-1,TRBV3-1/TRBV3-2,CASSQVVNTEAFF
TRBJ2-1,TRBV24-1,CATSGGGSYNEQFF
TRBJ1-4,TRBV5-1,CASSARDSLNEKLFF
TRBJ2-3,TRBV12-5,CASGLVLAGGPTDTQYF
TRBJ1-2,TRBV3-1/TRBV3-2,CASSNRGQSNYGYTF
TRBJ1-4,TRBV6-5,CASRFGYPNEKLFF
TRBJ2-4,TRBV6-5,CATSAGTAKNIQYF
TRBJ2-3,TRBV9,CASSVDFTDTQYF
TRBJ1-1,TRBV24-1,CATRGQYTEAFF
TRBJ1-3,TRBV15,CATRQDNSGNTIYF
TRBJ1-2,TRBV7-2,CASSLERGQGNYGYTF
TRBJ2-3,TRBV4-3,CASSQGDPTPDTQYF
TRBJ1-1,TRBV7-3,CASSFGTGFEAFF
TRBJ2-5,TRBV28,CASSQSGTAETQYF
TRBJ1-6,TRBV30,CAWSVVGKNNSPLHF
TRBJ1-6,TRBV28,CASSSGLSVALHF
TRBJ1-1,TRBV7-2,CASSLEAGRTEAFF
TRBJ2-5,TRBV18,CASSPPGSYQETQYF
TRBJ1-1,TRBV7-8,CASSLGSQGSNTEAFF
TRBJ1-6,TRBV30,CAWAAGGMGNSPLHF
TRBJ2-5,TRBV5-8,CASNKGQGGKETQYF
TRBJ2-3,TRBV6-5,CASMRRGSSTDTQYF
TRBJ1-2,TRBV29-1,CSVAKQDLGGTF
TRBJ2-3,TRBV5-1,CASSRSRDSRADTQYF
TRBJ1-5,TRBV28,CASSFGRRAHNQPQHF
TRBJ2-2,TRBV27,CASSFRGLNTGELFF
TRBJ2-2,TRBV2,CASRDTPGTGELFF
TRBJ1-4,TRBV28,CASSRRAPTTNEKLFF
TRBJ2-1,TRBV7-2,CASSWRALARGSSYNEQFF
TRBJ1-4,TRBV5-5,CASSSSGGPVANEKLFF
TRBJ1-5,TRBV24-1,CATSDRLGQILDQPQHF
TRBJ2-1,TRBV7-9,CASSNREGQIYNEQFF
TRBJ2-1,TRBV5-5,CASSAGGQVSEGEQFF
TRBJ1-2,TRBV9,CASSLLPRDRISGYGYTF
TRBJ1-4,TRBV3-1/TRBV3-2,CASSSPGTIGGKLFF
TRBJ1-1,TRBV5-1,CASSVSDRGTEAFF
TRBJ1-4,TRBV29-1,CSVARDLSIGEKLFF
TRBJ1-1,TRBV5-1,CASSFHQNTEAFF
TRBJ2-2,TRBV2,CASRQTGINTGELFF
TRBJ1-1,TRBV19,CASSIVVRTEAFF
TRBJ2-2,TRBV19,CASRMDSGGRNTGELFF
TRBJ2-5,TRBV5-6,CASSLLAGGETQYF
TRBJ2-3,TRBV2,CASRPWGSGDTQYF
TRBJ2-1,TRBV2,CASSDLGNEQFF
TRBJ1-5,TRBV3-1/TRBV3-2,CASSQSRVQPQHF
TRBJ2-3,TRBV5-5,CASSFYLGLDTQYF